This entry describes one TCR beta chain. This specimen comes from a study of blood T cell repertoires in COVID-19. V lost 4 bases and J 5 bases, leaving 18 bases between the germline ends. CDR1 and CDR2 (germline): MNHEY, SVGEGT. The CDR3 runs 16 residues. The assay was immunoSEQ multiplex PCR, and TCRdb's table has in-frame clones only and misses some. Of 330,000 or so clones listed, around nine tenths are singletons. The chain joins TRBV6-2 or TRBV6-3 to TRBJ2-1; tentatively, D is TRBD2 (7 bases). Specimen: PBMCs or T cells enriched from blood (not recorded which). The TCR was taken from a woman under 40 who had been exposed to COVID-19. The chain's CDR3 is CASSLPGGPNNNEQFF. CDR3 sequence (DNA): TGTGCCAGCAGTTTACCGGGGGGCCCGAATAACAATGAGCAGTTCTTC.